A selection of T cell receptor beta chains follows, all from one sample in a study of graft-versus-host responses after intestinal transplantation. Data came from immunoSEQ multiplex PCR; TCRdb stores just in-frame clones and leaves some out. The sample shows fewer than 65,000 clones, more than 80% of them seen only once. The antigens for these receptors are not known. The sample here was unstimulated CD4+ T cells sorted from spleen or lymph node cells, taken before transplant. All receptors come from a human donor who was the organ donor for an intestinal transplant. Both conserved end residues are part of each CDR3. A D gene is named only where the DNA matches it firmly. Size tells how often a clone was seen (once, few, many) or the class of an expanded clone, and some rows leave it out.

.	TRBJ2-1	.	TRBV6-1	TGTGCCAGCAGTGAAAATCAGGGCTCCTACAATGAGCAGTTCTTC	CASSENQGSYNEQFF
TRBD2	TRBJ2-5	.	TRBV7-9	TGTGCCAGCGAGACTAGCGGGAGAGGTCAGACCCAGTACTTC	CASETSGRGQTQYF
TRBD2	TRBJ2-7	.	TRBV28	TGTGCCAGCAGAATGAGCGGGAGAGGCGACGAGCAGTACTTC	CASRMSGRGDEQYF
.	TRBJ2-7	.	TRBV6-1	TGTGCCAGCAGATTGACGGGTTCTTCCTACGAGCAGTACTTC	CASRLTGSSYEQYF
.	TRBJ2-1	.	TRBV28	TGTGCCAGCAGTCGGGACATCAATGAGCAGTTCTTC	CASSRDINEQFF
TRBD2	TRBJ2-5	.	TRBV9	TGTGCCAGCAGCGTAGATTTGGCGGGAGGTCAAGAGACCCAGTACTTC	CASSVDLAGGQETQYF
TRBD1	TRBJ2-7	.	TRBV7-2	TGTGCCAGCAGTTCCCTCCAGGGGGACGGAAAGTACTTC	CASSSLQGDGKYF
.	TRBJ1-1	.	TRBV30	TGTGCCTGGAGTGTACTGAAGCCTCTTCTTATGAACACTGAAGCTTTCTTT	CAWSVLKPLLMNTEAFF
.	TRBJ2-7	.	TRBV21-1	TGTGCCAGCAGCCAATGCAGGAGGACTAGCGGGACCTCCTACGAGCAGTACTTC	CASSQCRRTSGTSYEQYF
.	TRBJ2-7	.	TRBV4-1	TGCGCCAGCAGCCAAGTACTTAGCTCGGTTACAACAAGCTACGAGCAGTACTTC	CASSQVLSSVTTSYEQYF
.	TRBJ1-4	.	TRBV6-5	TGTGCCAGCAGTTACTCGTCAGGGGAAAAACTGTTTTTT	CASSYSSGEKLFF
TRBD1	TRBJ2-7	.	TRBV9	TGTGCCAGCAGCGTAGCGGACAGGGAGGTTCAGTACTTC	CASSVADREVQYF
.	TRBJ1-5	.	TRBV7-6	TGTGCCAGCAGCTTAGAGGCGGGGTGGAATCAGCCCCAGCATTTT	CASSLEAGWNQPQHF
.	TRBJ1-5	.	TRBV6-1	TGTGCCAGCAGTGGAGGGGGAATAAGTAATCAGCCCCAGCATTTT	CASSGGGISNQPQHF
TRBD2	TRBJ2-1	.	TRBV28	TGTGCCACGGAGCGGGGGGACTTGAACAATGAGCAGTTCTTC	CATERGDLNNEQFF
TRBD1	TRBJ1-2	.	TRBV9	TGTGCCAGCAGCGTAGGACAGGGAAGTAACTATGGCTACACCTTC	CASSVGQGSNYGYTF
TRBD1	TRBJ1-5	.	TRBV4-3	TGCGCCAGCAGCCAAGCGACAGGGGGGTACTATAGCAATCAGCCCCAGCATTTT	CASSQATGGYYSNQPQHF
.	TRBJ2-7	.	TRBV28	TGTGCCAGCAGTTTATACGGCGGGAATAGGGACGAGCAGTACTTC	CASSLYGGNRDEQYF
.	TRBJ2-7	.	TRBV9	TGTGCCAGCAGCCTCGACTGGCGGACTACGGAGCAGTACTTC	CASSLDWRTTEQYF
.	TRBJ1-2	.	TRBV19	TGTGCCAGTAGTGGAGGTGCGACTAGCTATGGCTACACCTTC	CASSGGATSYGYTF
TRBD2	TRBJ2-5	.	TRBV4-2	TGTGCCAGCAGCCAGAAAGGACTAGCGGGGGAAGAGACCCAGTACTTC	CASSQKGLAGEETQYF
TRBD2	TRBJ2-3	.	TRBV11-3	TGTGCCAGCAGCTTATCCGCGGGAGCAGATACGCAGTATTTT	CASSLSAGADTQYF
TRBD1	TRBJ2-1	.	TRBV18	TGTGCCAGCTCACCACCGAGGGACAGGGTGGGGAATGAGCAGTTCTTC	CASSPPRDRVGNEQFF
.	TRBJ1-2	.	TRBV19	TGTGCCAGTAGTATGGGAGCTGGGTTGAACTATGGCTACACCTTC	CASSMGAGLNYGYTF
TRBD1	TRBJ1-2	once	TRBV28	TGTGCCAGCAGTTTAGTACCCGGGACAGGGAATGGCTACACCTTC	CASSLVPGTGNGYTF
TRBD1	TRBJ2-1	.	TRBV4-3	TGCGCCAGCAGCCGAACGGGGACAGGGGGAAATGAGCAGTTCTTC	CASSRTGTGGNEQFF
TRBD2	TRBJ2-7	.	TRBV5-8	TGTGCCAGCAGCTATCTAGCGGGAGCGAGGGAGCAGTACTTC	CASSYLAGAREQYF
.	TRBJ2-7	.	TRBV19	TGTGCCAGTAGTTCACAGGGCCGGAACGAGCAGTACTTC	CASSSQGRNEQYF
.	TRBJ2-5	.	TRBV11-3	TGTGCCAGCAGCCGTGGGGAGGAGACCCAGTACTTC	CASSRGEETQYF
TRBD2	TRBJ2-3	.	TRBV28	TGTGCCAGCAGTTTAGGGGGGGGACCAGATACGCAGTATTTT	CASSLGGGPDTQYF
.	TRBJ2-1	.	TRBV18	TGTGCCAGCTCACCAATGACACAGTACAATGAGCAGTTCTTC	CASSPMTQYNEQFF
.	TRBJ2-6	.	TRBV9	TGTGCCAGCAGACCAGGGGTCTCTGGGGCCAACGTCCTGACTTTC	CASRPGVSGANVLTF
TRBD1	TRBJ1-2	once	TRBV5-1	TGCGCCAGCAGCGGAACAGGGGGGTATGGCTACACCTTC	CASSGTGGYGYTF
.	TRBJ2-7	.	TRBV2	TGTGCCAGCAGGGATAACAGGGCCGGCGACGAGCAGTACTTC	CASRDNRAGDEQYF
.	TRBJ1-2	.	TRBV30	TGTGCCTGGAGTGTATCGGGGGGTCGGGATGGCTACACCTTC	CAWSVSGGRDGYTF
TRBD1	TRBJ2-4	.	TRBV10-1	TGCGCCAGCAGTGGCGGACAGGGGTTAAAAAACATTCAGTACTTC	CASSGGQGLKNIQYF
TRBD2	TRBJ2-3	once	TRBV15	TGTGCCACCAGCGGAAGAAGAACCGGGACTAGCGGGAGGGCCGCCCATAGCACAGATACGCAGTATTTT	CATSGRRTGTSGRAAHSTDTQYF
TRBD1	TRBJ1-2	once	TRBV28	TGTGCCAGCAGTTTTCGCTTTCCGGGACAGGGAGGCTATGGCTACACCTTC	CASSFRFPGQGGYGYTF
.	TRBJ1-5	.	TRBV27	TGTGCCAGCAGTTTATTCGGGGGGCGAAGGGGCAATCAGCCCCAGCATTTT	CASSLFGGRRGNQPQHF
.	TRBJ1-5	.	TRBV7-8	TGTGCCAGCAGCTTAGGGAGGGAGAATCAGCCCCAGCATTTT	CASSLGRENQPQHF
TRBD1	TRBJ2-1	.	TRBV25-1	TGTGCCAGCCGACAGGGAACTAGGTCCAATGAGCAGTTCTTC	CASRQGTRSNEQFF
TRBD2	TRBJ2-2	.	TRBV5-4	TGTGCCAGCAGCTTTCGGGGCGGGAGAATAACCGGGGAGCTGTTTTTT	CASSFRGGRITGELFF
.	TRBJ2-3	.	TRBV27	TGTGCCACAAAAGGGTACGCGTCGGGGGATACGCAGTATTTT	CATKGYASGDTQYF
.	TRBJ2-3	.	TRBV11-3	TGTGCCAGCAGCTTAGGTACAGGGAAGGCAGATACGCAGTATTTT	CASSLGTGKADTQYF
.	TRBJ2-7	.	TRBV7-2	TGTGCCAGCAGCCAGGAGAAACTCTCGGGGTACGAGCAGTACTTC	CASSQEKLSGYEQYF